This T cell receptor (beta chain) was captured in a study of PD-1 blockade in mismatch repair-deficient tumors. Overall study results and limits: Tumor-resident clones, often undetectable pretreatment in blood, expanded then contracted after pembrolizumab.

Clones were sequenced by immunoSEQ multiplex PCR, and TCRdb holds only the in-frame ones, with some missing. The sample carries tens of thousands of clones, 81% recorded once. The CDR3 is 15 residues long. In germline, CDR1 is SSHAT, CDR2 FNYEAQ (reference sequence). Concerning this clone itself: Its antigen is not known. An end of the junction differs from the germline gene, which may be a read error.

Mismatch repair deficiency was confirmed in all patients, by PCR or immunohistochemistry. The TCR was taken from an adult with mismatch repair-deficient cancer. The sample here was peripheral blood, taken 12 weeks after starting pembrolizumab. The chain has TRBV7-7 and TRBJ2-5, with D hard to call. The CDR3 DNA reads TGTGCTAGCAGCTTAGTTCCTGGTGGCCAAGAGACCCAGTACTTC. This sequence encodes CASSLVPGGQETQYF.